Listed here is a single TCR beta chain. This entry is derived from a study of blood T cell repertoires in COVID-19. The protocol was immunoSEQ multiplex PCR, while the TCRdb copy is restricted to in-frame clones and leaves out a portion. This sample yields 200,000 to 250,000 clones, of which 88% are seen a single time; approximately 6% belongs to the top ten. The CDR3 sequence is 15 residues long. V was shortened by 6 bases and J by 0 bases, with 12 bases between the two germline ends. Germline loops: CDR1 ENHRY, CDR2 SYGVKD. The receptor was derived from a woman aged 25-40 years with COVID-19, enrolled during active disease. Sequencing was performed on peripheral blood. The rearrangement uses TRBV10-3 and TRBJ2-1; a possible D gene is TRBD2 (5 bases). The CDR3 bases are TGTGCCATCAGGACCGGGGAAAGCTCCTACAATGAGCAGTTCTTC. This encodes CAIRTGESSYNEQFF.